A selection of T cell receptor beta chains follows, all from one sample in a study of cytomegalovirus exposure and HLA in healthy donors. The table came from immunoSEQ multiplex PCR; TCRdb's copy has only in-frame clones and leaves some out. The sample data list tens of thousands of clones. The sample was PBMCs. These receptor sequences come from a woman in her 40s in good health and CMV-seropositive. CDR3s include the opening cysteine and the closing phenylalanine or tryptophan. Fields, in order: V gene, D gene, J gene, CDR3 DNA, CDR3 protein. The D gene is left open where the match is weak.

>TRBV29-1|TRBD1|TRBJ2-5
TGCAGCGCTTGGAGACAGGGGGGAGAGACCCAGTACTTC
CSAWRQGGETQYF
>TRBV18|NA|TRBJ2-7
TGTGCCAGCTCACCCCAGGGGAAGAGAGGCGAGCAGTACTTC
CASSPQGKRGEQYF
>TRBV18|TRBD1|TRBJ2-7
TGTGCCAGCTCACTTCGGGGACAGGGGGCTACAAGCTCCTACGAGCAGTACTTC
CASSLRGQGATSSYEQYF
>TRBV14|NA|TRBJ2-5
TGTGCCAGCAGCCAAGATAGTTCGGAGACCCAGTACTTC
CASSQDSSETQYF
>TRBV5-4|NA|TRBJ1-2
TGTGCCAGCAGCTCAGCGACAGGTATCAGAGACTACACCTTC
CASSSATGIRDYTF
>TRBV6-5|NA|TRBJ1-1
TGTGCCAGCAGGGGCGACCCCCCCGAAGCTTTCTTT
CASRGDPPEAFF
>TRBV30|NA|TRBJ1-3
TGTGCCTGCCCCGGACAGATCCGCGCCTCTGGAAACACCATATATTTT
CACPGQIRASGNTIYF
>TRBV10-3|NA|TRBJ2-2
TGTGCCATCAGTGAGGGCAGGGTGGGGACCGGGGAGCTGTTTTTT
CAISEGRVGTGELFF
>TRBV27|NA|TRBJ1-5
TGTGCCAGCAGTTGGGCAGCGGCCCAGCCCCAGCATTTT
CASSWAAAQPQHF
>TRBV29-1|NA|TRBJ2-1
TGCAGCGTTGAAGGGTTCGCGGGATCCTACAATGAGCAGTTCTTC
CSVEGFAGSYNEQFF
>TRBV7-3|NA|TRBJ1-1
TGTGCCAGCAGCTTCACACAGAACACTGAAGCTTTCTTT
CASSFTQNTEAFF
>TRBV29-1|NA|TRBJ2-3
TGCAGCGTTGAAGACGGGGATACGCAGTATTTT
CSVEDGDTQYF
>TRBV28|TRBD1|TRBJ1-5
TGTGCCAGCAGCCGGACAGGGTATAGCAATCAGCCCCAGCATTTT
CASSRTGYSNQPQHF
>TRBV9|NA|TRBJ1-1
TGTGCCAGCACCCCGGGAACCAAGAACACTGAAGCTTTCTTT
CASTPGTKNTEAFF
>TRBV6-4|TRBD2|TRBJ2-3
TGTGCCAGCGCTAGCGGGAACCCCACAGATACGCAGTATTTT
CASASGNPTDTQYF
>TRBV29-1|TRBD1|TRBJ1-2
TGCAGCGTTGAACGGGGACAGGGCTATGGCTACACCTTC
CSVERGQGYGYTF
>TRBV5-1|TRBD1|TRBJ2-2
TGCGCCAGCAGCGTAGGGGGCGCTAACACCGGGGAGCTGTTTTTT
CASSVGGANTGELFF
>TRBV4-1|NA|TRBJ2-6
TGCGCCAGCAGCCAACCGGTCTCAGGGGCCAACGTCCTGACTTTC
CASSQPVSGANVLTF
>TRBV5-1|NA|TRBJ1-1
TGCGCCAGCAGCCGCGAGGAGACTGAAGCTTTCTTT
CASSREETEAFF
>TRBV19|TRBD1|TRBJ2-1
TGTGCCAGTAGACAACAGGGGAGCTCCTACAATGAGCAGTTCTTC
CASRQQGSSYNEQFF
>TRBV5-1|TRBD1|TRBJ2-6
TGCGCCAGCAGCCAGACAGGGGCCCCCTGGGCCAACGTCCTGACTTTC
CASSQTGAPWANVLTF
>TRBV5-1|NA|TRBJ2-5
TGCGCCAGCAGCTCGGACGGGACACCCGAAGAGACCCAGTACTTC
CASSSDGTPEETQYF
>TRBV4-2|TRBD1|TRBJ1-2
TGTGCCAGCAGCCTACAGGGGGCCGCGGCAGTGTCGGGCTACACCTTC
CASSLQGAAAVSGYTF
>TRBV4-1|NA|TRBJ2-1
TGCGCCAGCAGCCCGGACTACCCGAAAAACTACAATGAGCAGTTCTTC
CASSPDYPKNYNEQFF
>TRBV5-6|NA|TRBJ1-5
TGTGCCAGCAGCTTGGCGGAGTTTAGCAATCAGCCCCAGCATTTT
CASSLAEFSNQPQHF
>TRBV29-1|NA|TRBJ1-5
TGCAGCGTTGACTCGGGGGATAGCAATCAGCCCCAGCATTTT
CSVDSGDSNQPQHF
>TRBV28|NA|TRBJ2-5
TGTGCCAGCAGTCAGTACCAAGAGACCCAGTACTTC
CASSQYQETQYF
>TRBV28|TRBD2|TRBJ2-7
TGTGCCAGCAGTTTATCCCCCTTTGCGGGAGCCCCCTACGAGCAGTACTTC
CASSLSPFAGAPYEQYF
>TRBV18|TRBD1|TRBJ1-2
TGTGCCAGCTCACCTCAGGGGGTAGGGAACTATGGCTACACCTTC
CASSPQGVGNYGYTF
>TRBV25-1|TRBD1|TRBJ1-5
TGTGCCAGCAGCCCAGGGGGGTTCGGCAATCAGCCCCAGCATTTT
CASSPGGFGNQPQHF
>TRBV5-4|NA|TRBJ2-1
TGTGCCAGCAGCCCGCCCGGGACTTTGGATGAGCAGTTCTTC
CASSPPGTLDEQFF
>TRBV2|NA|TRBJ1-2
TGTGCCAGCAGCCGAGTCTATGGCTACACCTTC
CASSRVYGYTF
>TRBV20-1|NA|TRBJ2-7
TGCAGTGCTAACGACAACTACGAGCAGTACTTC
CSANDNYEQYF
>TRBV7-2|NA|TRBJ2-3
TGTGCCAGCAGCTTAGGTCTGGGCACGGATACGCAGTATTTT
CASSLGLGTDTQYF
>TRBV4-2|NA|TRBJ1-1
TGTGCCAGCAGCCACCCGCGTGAAGCTTTCTTT
CASSHPREAFF
>TRBV15|NA|TRBJ2-7
TGTGCCACCAGCAGAGAGAGGGCAGACGAGCAGTACTTC
CATSRERADEQYF
>TRBV7-9|TRBD2|TRBJ2-1
TGTGCCAGCAGGCCCATAGCGGGAGGATCGGGGAATGAGCAGTTCTTC
CASRPIAGGSGNEQFF
>TRBV27|TRBD1|TRBJ2-7
TGTGCCAGCAGGTCTCCCGGGACAGGGTCCTACGAGCAGTACTTC
CASRSPGTGSYEQYF
>TRBV5-1|NA|TRBJ1-3
TGCGCCAGCAGCTCCGGGGATCAAAACACCATATATTTT
CASSSGDQNTIYF
>TRBV9|TRBD2|TRBJ2-7
TGTGCCAGCTCCAGTAGGACTAGCGGCTACGAGCAGTACTTC
CASSSRTSGYEQYF
>TRBV5-4|TRBD2|TRBJ2-2
TGTGCCAGCAGGTCGACTAGCGGGGCCAACACCGGGGAGCTGTTTTTT
CASRSTSGANTGELFF
>TRBV11-2|TRBD2|TRBJ2-1
TGTGCCAGCAGCTTCGGGGGGTACAATGAGCAGTTCTTC
CASSFGGYNEQFF